The 19 T cell receptor beta chains reported below all come from one sample, sequenced in a study of technical replicates of blood from a few donors. Libraries were prepared by immunoSEQ multiplex PCR; TCRdb keeps only in-frame clonotypes and omits some of them. The sample lists more than 75,000 clones; 93% were seen once. The sample was T cells isolated from PBMCs. These receptors were obtained from a human donor in good health.

This chain connects TRBV4-1 to TRBJ2-7; D might be TRBD1 (5 bases). The CDR3 is 14 amino acids. V shed 5 bases and J shed 5 bases, with 16 bases lying between them. Germline V lookup: CDR1 MGHRA, CDR2 YSYEKL. This CDR3 reads CASSGAGIRNEQYF. CDR3 nucleotide sequence: TGCGCCAGCAGCGGGGCAGGGATAAGAAACGAGCAGTACTTC.

This chain's CDR3 is CATSGGTANEKLFF. The CDR3 nucleotides read TGTGCCACCAGCGGCGGGACGGCGAATGAAAAACTGTTTTTT. This chain joins TRBV15 and TRBJ1-4; TRBD1 might be the D (5 bases). Trimming left V 5 bases short and J 5 bases short, with 12 bases between. Germline CDR1 and CDR2: LNHNV and YYDKDF (reference sequence). The CDR3 loop spans 14 amino acids. Full variable domain (missing parts from reference TRBV15 and TRBJ1-4): DAMVIQNPRYQVTQFGKPVTLSCSQTLNHNVMYWYQQKSSQAPKLLFHYYDKDFNNEADTPDNFQSRRPNTSFCFLDIRSPGLGDTAMYLCATSGGTANEKLFFGSGTQLSVL.

This chain joins TRBV28 and TRBJ2-2, with a weak D call TRBD1 (5 bases). V was clipped by 3 bases and J by 4 bases, with 9 bases between them. This CDR3 is built from 14 residues. The germline CDR1 and CDR2 sequences are MDHEN and SYDVKM. Here the CDR3 DNA reads TGTGCCAGCAGTTTTAGACAGCTCACCGGGGAGCTGTTTTTT. Amino acids: CASSFRQLTGELFF. The full variable domain, completed using reference TRBV28 and TRBJ2-2, is DVKVTQSSRYLVKRTGEKVFLECVQDMDHENMFWYRQDPGLGLRLIYFSYDVKMKEKGDIPEGYSVSREKKERFSLILESASTNQTSMYLCASSFRQLTGELFFGEGSRLTVL.

The V gene is TRBV18, the J gene TRBJ2-7; unclear D gene. CDR1 KGHSH and CDR2 LQKENI come from the germline V gene. There are 14 residues in the CDR3. The germline V and J ends were trimmed by 4 bases and 3 bases, with 13 bases remaining between them. The CDR3 nucleotides are TGTGCCAGCTCACGAAGCCCATCCCTCTACGAGCAGTACTTC. Its translation is CASSRSPSLYEQYF.

The chain uses TRBV7-8 and TRBJ2-1, with D tentatively TRBD2 (6 bases). The V and J ends lost 6 bases and 0 bases respectively, with 21 bases between them. CDR1 and CDR2 (germline): SGHVS, FQNEAQ. The CDR3 spans 18 residues. CDR3 bases: TGTGCCAGCAGTCGAACCGGGACTCTGCTTAGCTCCTACAATGAGCAGTTCTTC. It translates to CASSRTGTLLSSYNEQFF.

This chain links TRBV7-8 with TRBJ2-1, with D possibly matching TRBD2 (6 bases). The V gene lost 9 bases and the J gene lost 3 bases, with 12 bases spanning the gap. This CDR3 comprises 13 residues. Per the germline V gene, CDR1 is SGHVS and CDR2 is FQNEAQ. The CDR3 region is CASNSGNYNEQFF. CDR3 DNA: TGTGCCAGTAATAGCGGAAACTACAATGAGCAGTTCTTC.

The chain has TRBV7-6 and TRBJ2-2; perhaps TRBD2 as D (6 bases). Germline assignment: CDR1 SGHVS and CDR2 FNYEAQ. CDR3 length: 17 amino acids. Trimming took off 1 base at V and 4 bases at J, with 16 bases between the two ends. The CDR3, as DNA: TGTGCCAGCAGCTTAGGTAGCGGCGGGATGAGCACCGGGGAGCTGTTTTTT. Its translation is CASSLGSGGMSTGELFF. The complete variable domain, with remaining parts taken from reference TRBV7-6 and TRBJ2-2, reads GAGVSQSPRYKVTKRGQDVALRCDPISGHVSLYWYRQALGQGPEFLTYFNYEAQQDKSGLPNDRFSAERPEGSISTLTIQRTEQRDSAMYRCASSLGSGGMSTGELFFGEGSRLTVL.

The genes are TRBV7-2 and TRBJ1-2; D not resolved. V gave up 5 bases and J gave up 8 bases, with 27 bases separating them. The CDR3 has 17 residues. CDR1 is SGHTA, CDR2 FQGNSA, per germline. The CDR3 DNA sequence: TGTGCCAGCAGCCTACACGGCTATACCGGGAACGAGAAGGGCTACACCTTC. Translated: CASSLHGYTGNEKGYTF.

The rearrangement joins TRBV7-6 to TRBJ1-5; 10 nucleotides align to TRBD1. V shed 5 bases, J shed 7 bases, and the junction held 8 bases outside the gene matches. CDR3 length: 15 residues. The V gene's germline CDR1 is SGHVS and CDR2 FNYEAQ. DNA of the CDR3: TGTGCCAGCAGCGCCGACAGGGGGCTGGGACAGCCCCAGCATTTT. It is translated as CASSADRGLGQPQHF. Drawing the rest from reference TRBV7-6 and TRBJ1-5, the complete variable domain is GAGVSQSPRYKVTKRGQDVALRCDPISGHVSLYWYRQALGQGPEFLTYFNYEAQQDKSGLPNDRFSAERPEGSISTLTIQRTEQRDSAMYRCASSADRGLGQPQHFGDGTRLSIL.

The sample holds one count of this clone. The chain links TRBV6-5 to TRBJ2-1, with D hard to call. The CDR3 covers 14 residues. The V gene's germline CDR1 is MNHEY and CDR2 SVGAGI. V shed 6 bases and J shed 0 bases, with 9 bases lying between them. The CDR3 DNA is TGTGCCAGCAGCGAGGTCGCCTCCTACAATGAGCAGTTCTTC. It is translated as CASSEVASYNEQFF.

V usage is TRBV11-3 and J usage is TRBJ2-3; TRBD2 aligns across 9 bases. Germline trimming cut 1 base from V and 5 bases from J; bases unmatched to any gene: 7. Germline V gene sequence: CDR1 SGHNT, CDR2 YENEEA. The CDR3 is 16 amino acids. In nucleotides, the CDR3 is TGTGCCAGCAGCTTAGGGCAGCGGGAGGTCGAAGATACGCAGTATTTT. It specifies CASSLGQREVEDTQYF.

The V call is TRBV7-9, the J call TRBJ1-2; D may be TRBD1 (6 bases). The CDR3 length is 15 residues. Germline-derived CDR1 and CDR2 are SEHNR and FQNEAQ (reference sequence). Deletions cut 4 bases from V and 0 bases from J, with 12 bases between. The CDR3 spells CASSWETGSNYGYTF. The CDR3 coding sequence is TGTGCCAGCAGCTGGGAGACAGGCTCTAACTATGGCTACACCTTC.

CDR3 residues: CASSRGGANYGYTF. CDR3 coding DNA: TGTGCCAGCAGCCGAGGGGGGGCTAACTATGGCTACACCTTC. The V and J genes are TRBV7-2 and TRBJ1-2, with D possibly matching TRBD1 (6 bases). With 5 bases removed from V and 0 bases from J, the gap between germline ends came to 10 bases. The CDR3 has 14 amino acids. CDR1 is SGHTA, CDR2 FQGNSA, per germline. Full variable domain (rest looked up from reference TRBV7-2 and TRBJ1-2): GAGVSQSPSNKVTEKGKDVELRCDPISGHTALYWYRQSLGQGLEFLIYFQGNSAPDKSGLPSDRFSAERTGGSVSTLTIQRTQQEDSAVYLCASSRGGANYGYTFGSGTRLTVV.

This clone was detected only once. The chain employs TRBV11-2 and TRBJ2-6; no clear D gene. This CDR3 is built from 15 residues. The V end lost 5 bases, the J end lost 0 bases, and 8 bases lay between the germline ends. Germline V CDR1 and CDR2: SGHAT, FQNNGV. DNA for the CDR3: TGTGCCAGCAGCGGCCCCGCCTCTGGGGCCAACGTCCTGACTTTC. Translated, it gives CASSGPASGANVLTF.

This chain links TRBV27 with TRBJ2-3, with 8 bases aligning to TRBD2. Germline V CDR1 and CDR2: MNHEY, SMNVEV (reference sequence). J lost 4 bases, V lost 6 bases, and 12 bases had no gene match. The CDR3 covers 16 residues. The CDR3 is CASSPASGGPPDTQYF. The CDR3 DNA is TGTGCCAGCAGCCCAGCCTCGGGAGGGCCCCCAGATACGCAGTATTTT.

The chain carries TRBV11-2 and TRBJ2-7, with a weak D call TRBD2 (6 bases). Germline values: CDR1 SGHAT, CDR2 FQNNGV. With 0 bases removed from V and 3 bases from J, the gap between germline ends came to 12 bases. The CDR3 is 15 residues long. The CDR3 is CASSLDNGGGYEQYF. CDR3 coding DNA: TGTGCCAGCAGCTTAGATAATGGGGGAGGCTACGAGCAGTACTTC.

This chain joins TRBV29-1 and TRBJ2-5; possibly TRBD2 for D (6 bases). The CDR3 is 14 amino acids. Germline V gives CDR1 SQVTM, CDR2 ANQGSEA. The V and J ends lost 6 bases and 0 bases respectively, with 14 bases between them. The CDR3: CSVAAGLNQETQYF. The CDR3 DNA reads as TGCAGCGTCGCGGCGGGACTTAACCAAGAGACCCAGTACTTC.

This chain links TRBV6-6 with TRBJ1-5; possible D gene TRBD1, 5 bases. CDR3 size: 14 residues. Germline V gene lookup returns CDR1 MNHNY and CDR2 SVGAGI (reference sequence). Trimming took 2 bases from V and 7 from J, leaving 12 bases between them. The CDR3 DNA follows: TGTGCCAGCAGTTACGAGGCAGGGCGGCAGCCCCAGCATTTT. Translated: CASSYEAGRQPQHF.

J is TRBJ1-2 and V is TRBV7-8; 8 nucleotides match TRBD1. The J segment lost 9 bases and the V segment lost 5 bases, leaving 5 bases of the junction unmatched. The CDR3 has 12 residues. The germline V gene has CDR1 SGHVS and CDR2 FQNEAQ. In DNA, the CDR3 is TGTGCCAGCAGCCCGGACAGGGTTAGCTACACCTTC. This encodes CASSPDRVSYTF.